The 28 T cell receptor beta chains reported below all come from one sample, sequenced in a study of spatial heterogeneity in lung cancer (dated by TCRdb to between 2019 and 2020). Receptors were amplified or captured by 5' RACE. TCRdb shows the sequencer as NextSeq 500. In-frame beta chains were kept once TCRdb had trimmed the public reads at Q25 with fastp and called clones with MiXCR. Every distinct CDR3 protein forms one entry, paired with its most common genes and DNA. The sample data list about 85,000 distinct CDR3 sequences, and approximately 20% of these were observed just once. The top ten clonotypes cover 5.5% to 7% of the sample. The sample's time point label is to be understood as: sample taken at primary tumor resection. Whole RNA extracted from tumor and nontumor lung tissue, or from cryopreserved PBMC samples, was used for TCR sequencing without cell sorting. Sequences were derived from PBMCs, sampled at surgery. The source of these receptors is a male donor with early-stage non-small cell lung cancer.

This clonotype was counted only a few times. CDR3 in amino acids: CASNPSGAGANVLTF. The DNA of the CDR3 is TGTGCCAGCAATCCGTCAGGGGCTGGGGCCAACGTCCTGACTTTC. The rearrangement uses TRBV6-1 and TRBJ2-6; D is perhaps TRBD1 (6 bases). Looked up from germline, CDR1 is MNHNS and CDR2 is SASEGT. The CDR3 has 15 residues. V lost 7 bases, J lost 2 bases, and 12 bases lay in between.

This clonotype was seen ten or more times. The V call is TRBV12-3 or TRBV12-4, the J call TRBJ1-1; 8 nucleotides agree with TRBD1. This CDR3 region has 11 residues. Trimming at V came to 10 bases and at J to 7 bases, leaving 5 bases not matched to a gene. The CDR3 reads CATDRGDEAFF. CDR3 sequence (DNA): TGTGCCACCGACAGGGGAGATGAAGCTTTCTTT.

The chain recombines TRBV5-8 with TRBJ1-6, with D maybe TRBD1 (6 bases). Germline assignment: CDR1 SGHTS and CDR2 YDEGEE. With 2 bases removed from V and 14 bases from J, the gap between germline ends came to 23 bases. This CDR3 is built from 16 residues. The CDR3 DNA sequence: TGTGCCAGCAGCTTTCAGTCGGACAGTGGTTTGGGGACCCTCCACTTT. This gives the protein CASSFQSDSGLGTLHF.

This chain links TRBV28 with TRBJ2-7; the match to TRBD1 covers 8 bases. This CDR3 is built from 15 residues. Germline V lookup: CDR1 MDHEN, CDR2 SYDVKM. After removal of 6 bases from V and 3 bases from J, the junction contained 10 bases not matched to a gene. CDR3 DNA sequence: TGTGCCAGCAGGGGCGGACAGGGCTCCATCTACGAGCAGTACTTC. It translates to CASRGGQGSIYEQYF.

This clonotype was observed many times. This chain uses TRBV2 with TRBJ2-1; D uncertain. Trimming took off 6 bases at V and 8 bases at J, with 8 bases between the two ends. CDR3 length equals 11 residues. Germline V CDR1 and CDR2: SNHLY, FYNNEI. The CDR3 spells CASRRNYEQFF. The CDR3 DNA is TGTGCCAGCAGGAGGAACTATGAGCAGTTCTTC.

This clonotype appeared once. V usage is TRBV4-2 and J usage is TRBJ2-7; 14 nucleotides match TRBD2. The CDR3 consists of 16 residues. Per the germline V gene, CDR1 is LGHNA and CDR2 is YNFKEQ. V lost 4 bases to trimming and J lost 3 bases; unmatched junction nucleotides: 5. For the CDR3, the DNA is TGTGCCAGCAGCCTAGGGACTAGCGGGGGAATCTACGAGCAGTACTTC. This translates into CASSLGTSGGIYEQYF.

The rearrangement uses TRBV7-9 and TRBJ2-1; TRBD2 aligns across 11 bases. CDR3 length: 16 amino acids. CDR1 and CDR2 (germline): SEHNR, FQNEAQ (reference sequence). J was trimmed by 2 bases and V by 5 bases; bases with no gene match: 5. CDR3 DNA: TGTGCCAGCAGCCCGACTAGCGGGGCCCCCTACAATGAGCAGTTCTTC. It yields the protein CASSPTSGAPYNEQFF. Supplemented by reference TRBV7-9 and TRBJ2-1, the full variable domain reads DTGVSQNPRHKITKRGQNVTFRCDPISEHNRLYWYRQTLGQGPEFLTYFQNEAQLEKSRLLSDRFSAERPKGSFSTLEIQRTEQGDSAMYLCASSPTSGAPYNEQFFGPGTRLTVL.

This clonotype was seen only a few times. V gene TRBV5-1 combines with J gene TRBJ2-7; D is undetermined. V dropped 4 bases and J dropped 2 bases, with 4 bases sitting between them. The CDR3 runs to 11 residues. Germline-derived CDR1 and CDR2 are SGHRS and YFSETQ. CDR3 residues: CASSDAYEQYF. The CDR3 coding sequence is TGCGCCAGCAGCGACGCCTACGAGCAGTACTTC. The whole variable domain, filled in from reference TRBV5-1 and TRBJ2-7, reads KAGVTQTPRYLIKTRGQQVTLSCSPISGHRSVSWYQQTPGQGLQFLFEYFSETQRNKGNFPGRFSGRQFSNSRSEMNVSTLELGDSALYLCASSDAYEQYFGPGTRLTVT.

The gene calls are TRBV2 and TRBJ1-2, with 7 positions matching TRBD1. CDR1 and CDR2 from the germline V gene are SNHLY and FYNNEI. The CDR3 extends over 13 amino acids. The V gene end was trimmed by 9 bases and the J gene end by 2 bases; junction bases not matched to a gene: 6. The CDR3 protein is CARRDRANYGYTF. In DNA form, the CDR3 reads TGTGCCAGAAGAGACAGGGCCAACTATGGCTACACCTTC.

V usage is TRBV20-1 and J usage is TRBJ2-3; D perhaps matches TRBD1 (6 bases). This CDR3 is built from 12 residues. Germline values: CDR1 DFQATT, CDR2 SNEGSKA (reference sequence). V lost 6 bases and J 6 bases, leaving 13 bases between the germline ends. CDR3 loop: CSAWGPLDTQYF. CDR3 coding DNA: TGCAGTGCGTGGGGGCCCCTGGATACGCAGTATTTT.

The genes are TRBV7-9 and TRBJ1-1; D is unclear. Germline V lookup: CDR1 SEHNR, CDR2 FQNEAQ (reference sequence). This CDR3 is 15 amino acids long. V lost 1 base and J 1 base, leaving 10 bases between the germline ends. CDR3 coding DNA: TGTGCCAGCAGCTTAGTTCGGCAGAAGAACACTGAAGCTTTCTTT. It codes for CASSLVRQKNTEAFF.

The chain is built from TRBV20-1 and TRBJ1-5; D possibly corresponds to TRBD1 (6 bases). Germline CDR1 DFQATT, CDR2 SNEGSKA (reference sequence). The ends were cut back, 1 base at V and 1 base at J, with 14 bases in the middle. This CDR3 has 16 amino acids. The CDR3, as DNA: TGCAGTGCTAGAGTTTCGGGGGGGGCGAGCAATCAGCCCCAGCATTTT. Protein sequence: CSARVSGGASNQPQHF.

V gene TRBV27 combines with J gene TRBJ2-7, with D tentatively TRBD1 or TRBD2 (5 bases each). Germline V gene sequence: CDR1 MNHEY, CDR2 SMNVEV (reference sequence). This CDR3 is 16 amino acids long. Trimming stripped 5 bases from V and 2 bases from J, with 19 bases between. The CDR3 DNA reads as TGTGCCAGCAGTAATGAGGGGCAGGGATCCGCCTACGAGCAGTACTTC. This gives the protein CASSNEGQGSAYEQYF.

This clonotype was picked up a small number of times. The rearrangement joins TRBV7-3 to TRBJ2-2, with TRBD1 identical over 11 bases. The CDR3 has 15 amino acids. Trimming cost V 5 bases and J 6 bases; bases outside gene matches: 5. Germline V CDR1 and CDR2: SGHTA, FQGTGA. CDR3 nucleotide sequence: TGTGCCAGCAGCCCAGGACAGGGGGCGGCCGGGGAGCTGTTTTTT. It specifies CASSPGQGAAGELFF. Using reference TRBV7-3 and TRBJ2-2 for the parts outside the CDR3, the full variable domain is GAGVSQTPSNKVTEKGKYVELRCDPISGHTALYWYRQSLGQGPEFLIYFQGTGAADDSGLPNDRFFAVRPEGSVSTLKIQRTERGDSAVYLCASSPGQGAAGELFFGEGSRLTVL.

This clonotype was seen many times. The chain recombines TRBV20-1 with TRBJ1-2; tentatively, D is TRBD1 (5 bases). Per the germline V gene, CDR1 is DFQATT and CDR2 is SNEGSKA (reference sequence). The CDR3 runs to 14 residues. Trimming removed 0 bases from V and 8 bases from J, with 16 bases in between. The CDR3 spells CSARDKGVSLGYTF. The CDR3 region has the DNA TGCAGTGCTAGAGATAAAGGGGTCTCTCTAGGCTACACCTTC.

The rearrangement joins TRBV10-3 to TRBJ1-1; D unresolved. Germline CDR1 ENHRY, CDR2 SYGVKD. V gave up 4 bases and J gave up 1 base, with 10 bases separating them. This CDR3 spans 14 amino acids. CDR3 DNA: TGTGCCATCAGTGGAGCTTTGGCGAACACTGAAGCTTTCTTT. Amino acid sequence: CAISGALANTEAFF.

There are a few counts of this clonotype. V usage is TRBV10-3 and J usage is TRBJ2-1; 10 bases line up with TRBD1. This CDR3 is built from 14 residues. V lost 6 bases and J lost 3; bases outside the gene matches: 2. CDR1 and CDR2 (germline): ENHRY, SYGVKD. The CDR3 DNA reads TGTGCCATCAGGACAGGGGGCGACTACAATGAGCAGTTCTTC. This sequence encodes CAIRTGGDYNEQFF.

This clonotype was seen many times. DNA for the CDR3: TGTGCCAGCAGTTACTTTAAAGGGGGCCCTAACACCGGGGAGCTGTTTTTT. As protein: CASSYFKGGPNTGELFF. The gene calls are TRBV6-2 or TRBV6-3 and TRBJ2-2, with 7 positions matching TRBD1. Germline V gene sequence: CDR1 MNHEY, CDR2 SVGEGT. The trim removed 1 base at V and 2 bases at J, leaving 7 bases unmatched. The CDR3 runs 17 residues.

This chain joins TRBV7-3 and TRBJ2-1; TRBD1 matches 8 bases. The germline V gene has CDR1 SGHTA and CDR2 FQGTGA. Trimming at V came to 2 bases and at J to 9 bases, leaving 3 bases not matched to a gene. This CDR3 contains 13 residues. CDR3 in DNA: TGTGCCAGCAGCTTACTTACAGGGGGTGAGCAGTTCTTC. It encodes CASSLLTGGEQFF.

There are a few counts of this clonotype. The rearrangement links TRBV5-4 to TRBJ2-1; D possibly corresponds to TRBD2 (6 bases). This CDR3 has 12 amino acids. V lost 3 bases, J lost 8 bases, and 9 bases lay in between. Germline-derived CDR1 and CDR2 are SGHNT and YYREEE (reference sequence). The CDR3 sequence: CASSSSGDEQFF. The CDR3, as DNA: TGTGCCAGCAGCTCATCGGGGGATGAGCAGTTCTTC.

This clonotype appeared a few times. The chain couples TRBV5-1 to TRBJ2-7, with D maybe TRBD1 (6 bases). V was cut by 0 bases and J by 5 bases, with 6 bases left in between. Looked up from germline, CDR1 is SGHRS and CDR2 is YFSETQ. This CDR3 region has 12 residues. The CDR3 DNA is TGCGCCAGCAGCTTGGACAGGGACGAGCAGTACTTC. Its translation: CASSLDRDEQYF.

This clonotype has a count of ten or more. CDR3 nucleotide sequence: TGTGCCAGCAGGAAGACGGCCTACGAGCAGTACTTC. This codes for CASRKTAYEQYF. This chain connects TRBV12-3 or TRBV12-4 to TRBJ2-7, with D unclear. The CDR3 is 12 amino acids. Trimming shortened V by 6 bases and J by 2 bases, and 8 bases separated the two germline ends.

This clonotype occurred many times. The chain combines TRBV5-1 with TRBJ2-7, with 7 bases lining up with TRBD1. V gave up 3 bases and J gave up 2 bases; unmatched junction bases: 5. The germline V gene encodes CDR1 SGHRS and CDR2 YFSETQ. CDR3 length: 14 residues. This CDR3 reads CASSWGQPTYEQYF. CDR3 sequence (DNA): TGCGCCAGCAGCTGGGGACAGCCAACCTACGAGCAGTACTTC.

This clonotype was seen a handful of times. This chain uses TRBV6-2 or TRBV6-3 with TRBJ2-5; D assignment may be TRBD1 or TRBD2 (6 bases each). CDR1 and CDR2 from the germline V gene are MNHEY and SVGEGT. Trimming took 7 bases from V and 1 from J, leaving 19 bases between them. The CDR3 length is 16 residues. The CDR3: CASKVVRGHGQETQYF. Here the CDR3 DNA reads TGTGCCAGCAAGGTGGTACGGGGGCACGGCCAAGAGACCCAGTACTTC.

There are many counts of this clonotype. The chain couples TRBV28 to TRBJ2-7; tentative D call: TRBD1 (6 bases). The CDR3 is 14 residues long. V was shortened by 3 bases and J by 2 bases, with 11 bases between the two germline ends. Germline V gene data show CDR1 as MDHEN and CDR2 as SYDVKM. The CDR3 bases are TGTGCCAGCAGTTTTAGGGGACACCCCTACGAGCAGTACTTC. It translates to CASSFRGHPYEQYF.

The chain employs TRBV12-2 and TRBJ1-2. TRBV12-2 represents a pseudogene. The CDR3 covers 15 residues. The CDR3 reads CASRPFSGSNYGYTF. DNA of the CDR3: TGTGCAAGTCGCCCCTTTAGTGGCTCTAACTATGGCTACACCTTC.

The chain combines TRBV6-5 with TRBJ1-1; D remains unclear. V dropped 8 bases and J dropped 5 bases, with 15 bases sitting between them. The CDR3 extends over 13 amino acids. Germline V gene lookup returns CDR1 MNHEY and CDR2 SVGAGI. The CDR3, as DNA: TGTGCCAGCTGGTACCCCCCTGGTACTGAAGCTTTCTTT. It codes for CASWYPPGTEAFF.

The CDR3 loop reads CASSFDRGELFF. In DNA, the CDR3 is TGTGCCAGCAGCTTTGATAGGGGGGAGCTGTTTTTT. The J gene is TRBJ2-2, the V gene TRBV7-6; D gene unclear. V lost 3 bases and J 8 bases, leaving 7 bases between the germline ends. CDR3 length: 12 residues. The V gene's germline CDR1 is SGHVS and CDR2 FNYEAQ.